Listed below are T cell receptor beta chains from one sample, sequenced in a study of blood T cell repertoires in COVID-19. Generated by immunoSEQ multiplex PCR, the TCRdb table keeps only in-frame clones and is missing some. The sample records 170,000 or so clones, around 83% being singletons. Sequenced: peripheral blood. These receptor sequences come from a woman aged 65 to 85 with COVID-19, enrolled during active disease. Each CDR3 is given with its conserved first and last residue.

v_call cdr3_aa
TRBV27 CASSQIVGVRGADTQYF
TRBV7-2 CASRGQVYNEQFF
TRBV6-2/TRBV6-3 CASSYPRQGAGETQYF
TRBV5-1 CASSRQGEVEKLFF
TRBV20-1 CSAPLGEQYF
TRBV28 CASSKSGTRNTIYF
TRBV28 CASSLPQGFSGANVLTF
TRBV7-2 CASSQQANTEAFF
TRBV29-1 CSASRQGGNTEAFF
TRBV11-2 CASSPTRVAQYF
TRBV7-8 CASSARTGWGGTDTQYF
TRBV4-3 CASSQVASGRGYNEQFF
TRBV7-6 CASSLGPSGQSYEQYF
TRBV10-1 CASSEAGAKEQYF
TRBV7-2 CASSFTGSDQPQHF
TRBV9 CASSVGGQGQYEQYF
TRBV24-1 CATSGLSPGSGNLYEQYF
TRBV28 CASSPSRQGMAYNEQFF
TRBV28 CASIWTANTGELFF
TRBV6-6 CASSYPRVAEETQYF
TRBV3-1/TRBV3-2 CASSHSQGGIQYF
TRBV29-1 CSVYSTGTNYGYTF
TRBV5-1 CASRRSSGREGEQFF
TRBV11-2 CASSQGGAASPLHF
TRBV7-2 CASSLGRGREPYEQYF
TRBV7-8 CASSLAPGLGGAEQYF
TRBV6-5 CASSFGTGEAEAFF
TRBV18 CASSQGLNTEAFF
TRBV7-3 CASSQSWAPGTEAFF
TRBV7-9 CASSSGSSRGNEKLFF
TRBV6-6 CASSLSGGKNTEAFF
TRBV11-2 CASSPPGQGKEKLFF
TRBV28 CASSLVQGYGYTF
TRBV4-3 CASSQDQLQGFLGYTF
TRBV5-1 CASSLLAGGLNEQFF
TRBV28 CASIGWGQGNQPQHF
TRBV7-7 CASSQGVGGTDTQYF
TRBV10-1 CASSGSSGAYNEQFF
TRBV7-2 CASSDGRDSPLHF
TRBV6-5 CASSYTGTGYNEQFF
TRBV11-2 CASSQKTGTGGRGSPLHF
TRBV7-2 CASSLARESYEQYF
TRBV4-1 CASSLSGDGTQYF
TRBV3-1/TRBV3-2 CASSVQESNSPLHF
TRBV2 CASRSSLAPNTEAFF
TRBV6-5 CASSLTSGAYNEQFF
TRBV2 CASRDRGQETQYF
TRBV6-5 CASSLGGGQTDTQYF
TRBV10-3 CAIRAGGNTGELFF
TRBV27 CASRLAGGNEQFF
TRBV2 CASFAGGLADMDTQYF
TRBV18 CASSPPSIAGAFYEQYF
TRBV6-6 CASNWGGGYQETQYF